The clone carrying this T cell receptor beta chain was seen more than once but under ten times. Its antigen is not identified. This sample stems from a study of shared clonotypes between healthy human individuals. Study-wide results and caveats: Some clonotypes were shared by all four sorted-subset donors, while others were not shared. The non-shared ones had lower generation probabilities than the shared ones. As a rule, naive subsets had a larger estimated richness than memory subsets.

Deep-level assay runs were performed. Assay: immunoSEQ multiplex PCR; the TCRdb copy retains only in-frame clones and omits some. The top ten hold around 24% of the sample, which has about 750,000 clones, over 90% seen once. Cells designated naive CD8 were CD45RO-negative and were positively selected for CCR7, with terminally differentiated effector memory CD45RA+ cells excluded. The V gene end was trimmed by 1 base and the J gene end by 2 bases; junction bases not matched to a gene: 4. The CDR3 covers 15 residues. The V gene's germline CDR1 is SGHRS and CDR2 YFSETQ. This clonotype originated in a man aged 30 to 39 in good health. Sequenced sample: naive CD8+ T cells sorted from blood. The gene calls are TRBV5-1 and TRBJ2-7, with 9 positions matching TRBD2. The CDR3 loop reads CASSLWASGTYEQYF. CDR3 nucleotides: TGCGCCAGCAGCTTGTGGGCTAGCGGGACCTACGAGCAGTACTTC. Together with reference TRBV5-1 and TRBJ2-7, the CDR3 gives the full variable domain: KAGVTQTPRYLIKTRGQQVTLSCSPISGHRSVSWYQQTPGQGLQFLFEYFSETQRNKGNFPGRFSGRQFSNSRSEMNVSTLELGDSALYLCASSLWASGTYEQYFGPGTRLTVT.